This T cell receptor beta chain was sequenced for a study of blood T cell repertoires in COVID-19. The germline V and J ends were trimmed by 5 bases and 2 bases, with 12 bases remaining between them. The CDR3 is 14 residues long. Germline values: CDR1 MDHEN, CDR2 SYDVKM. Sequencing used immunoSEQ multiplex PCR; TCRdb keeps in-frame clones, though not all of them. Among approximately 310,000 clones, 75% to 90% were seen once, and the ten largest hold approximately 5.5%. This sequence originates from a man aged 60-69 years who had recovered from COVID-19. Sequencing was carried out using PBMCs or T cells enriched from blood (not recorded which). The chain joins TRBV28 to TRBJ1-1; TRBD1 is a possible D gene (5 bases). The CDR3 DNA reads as TGTGCCAGCAGTACCGGGACTTCTAACACTGAAGCTTTCTTT. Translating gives CASSTGTSNTEAFF.